This TCR beta chain was documented in a study of blood T cell repertoires in COVID-19. Study at large: Acute and convalescent COVID-19 samples came from the United States, Italy and Spain. Sources were T cells, B-cell-depleted T cells, or PBMCs; the material itself was cDNA or gDNA.

Trimming left V 0 bases short and J 1 base short, with 19 bases between. This CDR3 is 18 amino acids long. From germline, CDR1 is LGHNA and CDR2 YSLEER. Assay used: immunoSEQ multiplex PCR; TCRdb lists only in-frame clones, some missing. The sample holds a few hundred thousand clones; about 89% are singletons and the top ten take less than 11%. The source material was peripheral blood. This TCR was recovered from a woman aged 25 to 45 with COVID-19, enrolled during active disease. The chain recombines TRBV4-3 with TRBJ2-7; D gene unclear. The DNA of the CDR3 is TGCGCCAGCAGCCAAGAACGTTTATGGGCAGAATTATCCTACGAGCAGTACTTC. Translation: CASSQERLWAELSYEQYF.